Following are 32 T cell receptor beta chains from one sample sequenced in a study of blood T cell repertoires in COVID-19. Method: immunoSEQ multiplex PCR; TCRdb's copy keeps in-frame clones and lacks some. The sample yields 150,000 to 200,000 clones, approximately 90% seen once. Sequencing was performed on peripheral blood. The receptors were sampled from a man between 18 and 29 years old with acute or convalescent COVID-19.

V and J are TRBV3-1 (or the pseudogene TRBV3-2) and TRBJ2-5; no clear D. CDR1 LGHDT and CDR2 YNNKEL come from the germline V gene (reference sequence). V shed 6 bases and J shed 2 bases, with 4 bases lying between them. This CDR3 contains 11 residues. The CDR3 DNA reads TGTGCCAGCAGGCAGCAAGAGACCCAGTACTTC. Its protein is CASRQQETQYF.

The chain combines TRBV4-1 with TRBJ1-4, with 9 bases fitting TRBD1. V lost 4 bases and J lost 4; bases outside the gene matches: 4. Germline lookup yields CDR1 MGHRA and CDR2 YSYEKL. The CDR3 consists of 15 residues. CDR3 loop: CASSRGTGRNEKLFF. The CDR3 nucleotides read TGCGCCAGCAGCCGAGGGACAGGGCGTAATGAAAAACTGTTTTTT.

The V call is TRBV6-5, the J call TRBJ2-5, with TRBD1 identical over 7 bases. The V segment lost 0 bases and the J segment 2 bases; nucleotides outside the gene matches: 3. The CDR3 has 15 amino acids. Germline-derived CDR1 and CDR2 are MNHEY and SVGAGI. The CDR3 sequence is CASSYSSRGQETQYF. The CDR3 nucleotides read TGTGCCAGCAGTTACTCTAGCAGGGGGCAAGAGACCCAGTACTTC.

This chain uses TRBV27 with TRBJ2-3, with TRBD1 matching over 10 bases. V was pared by 8 bases and J by 0 bases, with 11 bases of the junction left unmatched. This CDR3 is built from 17 residues. Germline CDR1 and CDR2: MNHEY and SMNVEV (reference sequence). CDR3 sequence: CASGVGGQGVSTDTQYF. The CDR3 DNA follows: TGTGCCAGCGGTGTCGGCGGACAGGGGGTTAGCACAGATACGCAGTATTTT.

V and J are TRBV27 and TRBJ2-1; tentative D call: TRBD1 (5 bases). The length of the CDR3 is 12 residues. Germline V gene data show CDR1 as MNHEY and CDR2 as SMNVEV (reference sequence). Trimming left V 10 bases short and J 8 bases short, with 15 bases between. The CDR3 DNA reads as TGTGCCACTACGGACACTTACGATGAGCAGTTCTTC. Amino acid sequence: CATTDTYDEQFF.

The chain is built from TRBV5-1 and TRBJ2-3; 8 nucleotides agree with TRBD2. The CDR3 is made up of 14 amino acids. V trimming: 2 bases; J trimming: 1 base; junction bases outside the gene matches: 0. From germline, CDR1 is SGHRS and CDR2 YFSETQ. The CDR3 DNA sequence: TGCGCCAGCAGCTTTAGCGGGGGCACAGATACGCAGTATTTT. Translation: CASSFSGGTDTQYF.

The gene calls are TRBV27 and TRBJ2-7; D is unresolved. CDR3 size: 13 residues. The V and J ends lost 4 bases and 3 bases respectively, with 10 bases between them. Germline values: CDR1 MNHEY, CDR2 SMNVEV (reference sequence). The CDR3 loop reads CASSYNINYEQYF. The CDR3 DNA reads TGTGCCAGCAGTTATAACATAAACTACGAGCAGTACTTC.

V is TRBV7-9 and J is TRBJ2-3; TRBD1 might be the D (5 bases). The CDR3 contains 11 residues. Trimming stripped 8 bases from V and 6 bases from J, with 9 bases between. Looked up from germline, CDR1 is SEHNR and CDR2 is FQNEAQ (reference sequence). CDR3 DNA: TGTGCCAGCGGACAATATGATACGCAGTATTTT. Translated: CASGQYDTQYF. The full variable domain, completed using reference TRBV7-9 and TRBJ2-3, is DTGVSQNPRHKITKRGQNVTFRCDPISEHNRLYWYRQTLGQGPEFLTYFQNEAQLEKSRLLSDRFSAERPKGSFSTLEIQRTEQGDSAMYLCASGQYDTQYFGPGTRLTVL.

The rearrangement links TRBV7-2 to TRBJ1-2; D unclear. This CDR3 spans 13 amino acids. Looked up from germline, CDR1 is SGHTA and CDR2 is FQGNSA. Trimming stripped 6 bases from V and 4 bases from J, with 12 bases between. The CDR3 protein is CASRDGLIYGYTF. The CDR3 nucleotides read TGTGCCAGCAGGGACGGACTCATCTATGGCTACACCTTC.

J is TRBJ1-5 and V is TRBV15; the match to TRBD1 covers 8 bases. Germline loops: CDR1 LNHNV, CDR2 YYDKDF (reference sequence). Trimming cost V 8 bases and J 4 bases; bases outside gene matches: 13. The CDR3 contains 16 residues. The CDR3 loop is CATGELGRGQNQPQHF. Written as DNA, the CDR3 is TGTGCCACCGGTGAGCTGGGCAGGGGGCAGAATCAGCCCCAGCATTTT. The full variable domain, completed using reference TRBV15 and TRBJ1-5, is DAMVIQNPRYQVTQFGKPVTLSCSQTLNHNVMYWYQQKSSQAPKLLFHYYDKDFNNEADTPDNFQSRRPNTSFCFLDIRSPGLGDTAMYLCATGELGRGQNQPQHFGDGTRLSIL.

The chain employs TRBV10-1 and TRBJ2-5; TRBD2 aligns across 7 bases. Trimming cost V 3 bases and J 3 bases; bases outside gene matches: 7. The CDR3 runs to 15 residues. The germline gives CDR1 WNHNN, CDR2 SYGVQD (reference sequence). Here the CDR3 DNA reads TGCGCCAGCAGTGATCTCGGCGGGGGTAAAGAGACCCAGTACTTC. Protein sequence: CASSDLGGGKETQYF.

The J gene is TRBJ1-3, the V gene TRBV6-1, with D tentatively TRBD1 (5 bases). CDR3 length equals 15 residues. CDR1 and CDR2 from the germline V gene are MNHNS and SASEGT. Trimming removed 7 bases from V and 6 bases from J, with 19 bases in between. The DNA for the CDR3 is TGTGCCAGCAACCCTACAGGCGTAAAAGAAAACACCATATATTTT. It is translated as CASNPTGVKENTIYF.

The CDR3 DNA sequence: TGTGCCAGCAGTCCTGAGGGGGCCGGGGAGCTGTTTTTT. This translates into CASSPEGAGELFF. This chain connects TRBV12-3 or TRBV12-4 to TRBJ2-2; possible D gene TRBD1, 6 bases. CDR3 length: 13 amino acids. V was shortened by 5 bases and J by 6 bases, with 10 bases between the two germline ends.

The chain is built from TRBV13 and TRBJ2-5; 7 bases fit TRBD1. V lost 5 bases to trimming and J lost 7 bases; unmatched junction nucleotides: 10. The V gene's germline CDR1 is PRHDT and CDR2 FYEKMQ (reference sequence). CDR3 length: 14 residues. CDR3 sequence: CASSAPTGPWTQYF. DNA of the CDR3: TGTGCCAGCAGCGCACCGACAGGGCCATGGACCCAGTACTTC.

This sequence joins TRBV10-1 and TRBJ2-3; 10 bases are shared with TRBD1. The CDR3 is made up of 15 amino acids. V lost 6 bases and J lost 4; bases outside the gene matches: 7. Germline V gene lookup returns CDR1 WNHNN and CDR2 SYGVQD (reference sequence). CDR3 amino acids: CASSDDRGRADTQYF. The DNA for the CDR3 is TGCGCCAGCAGCGATGACAGGGGGCGGGCAGATACGCAGTATTTT.

This chain uses TRBV10-2 with TRBJ1-2; 8 bases are a match to TRBD1. The CDR3 extends over 14 amino acids. V gave up 2 bases and J gave up 5 bases; unmatched junction bases: 4. The germline V gene has CDR1 WSHSY and CDR2 SAAADI. CDR3 amino acids: CASSEARGPYGYTF. Here the CDR3 DNA reads TGCGCCAGCAGTGAGGCCAGGGGGCCTTATGGCTACACCTTC.

The CDR3 sequence is CASRVDRALNQPQHF. Here the CDR3 DNA reads TGTGCCAGTAGGGTGGACAGGGCACTCAATCAGCCCCAGCATTTT. The chain joins TRBV19 to TRBJ1-5; the match to TRBD1 covers 8 bases. There are 15 residues in the CDR3. CDR1 and CDR2 (germline): LNHDA, SQIVND (reference sequence). V lost 6 bases, J lost 3 bases, and 7 bases stayed unmatched.

This clone was detected only once. V and J are TRBV30 and TRBJ1-2; 9 positions match TRBD1. J lost 7 bases, V lost 5 bases, and 8 bases had no gene match. Germline assignment: CDR1 GTSNPN and CDR2 SVGIG (reference sequence). The CDR3 spans 13 residues. The CDR3: CAWGGQGRGGYTF. In DNA, the CDR3 is TGTGCCTGGGGTGGACAGGGGAGAGGTGGCTACACCTTC.

The chain uses TRBV19 and TRBJ1-4; the match to TRBD1 covers 7 bases. With V trimmed by 3 bases and J by 14 bases, 6 bases remained unmatched. The CDR3 runs 12 residues. Looked up from germline, CDR1 is LNHDA and CDR2 is SQIVND (reference sequence). As DNA, the CDR3 is TGTGCCAGTAGTATTGGGGACAGTCAGCTGTTTTTT. It translates to CASSIGDSQLFF. Supplemented by reference TRBV19 and TRBJ1-4, the full variable domain reads DGGITQSPKYLFRKEGQNVTLSCEQNLNHDAMYWYRQDPGQGLRLIYYSQIVNDFQKGDIAEGYSVSREKKESFPLTVTSAQKNPTAFYLCASSIGDSQLFFGSGTQLSVL.

The CDR3 spells CASRTSGGAPYEQYF. As DNA, the CDR3 is TGTGCCAGCAGAACAAGCGGGGGGGCCCCCTACGAGCAGTACTTC. The genes are TRBV6-5 and TRBJ2-7, with 10 bases that match TRBD2. V shed 6 bases and J 2 bases; nucleotides not matched to a gene: 7. The germline gives CDR1 MNHEY, CDR2 SVGAGI. The CDR3 sequence is 15 residues long.

CDR3 coding DNA: TGTGCCACCAGCAGAGATCGGGGTACCCACGAGCAGTACGTC. Translation: CATSRDRGTHEQYV. The chain carries TRBV15 and TRBJ2-7, with D perhaps TRBD2 (5 bases). V lost 0 bases and J 5 bases, leaving 11 bases between the germline ends. In germline, CDR1 is LNHNV, CDR2 YYDKDF (reference sequence). This CDR3 has 14 amino acids.

The genes are TRBV27 and TRBJ1-2; 7 nucleotides agree with TRBD1. CDR1 and CDR2 from the germline V gene are MNHEY and SMNVEV (reference sequence). Losses at the gene ends were 5 bases for V and 4 bases for J; bases not matched to a gene: 13. The CDR3 spans 16 residues. The CDR3 loop reads CASSDLPGQSGYGYTF. The DNA of the CDR3 is TGTGCCAGCAGTGACCTACCGGGACAGTCGGGCTATGGCTACACCTTC.

The chain carries TRBV5-1 and TRBJ1-1; possibly TRBD1 for D (5 bases). The CDR3 sequence is 13 residues long. V was trimmed by 4 bases and J by 4 bases, leaving 11 bases between them. Germline V gene lookup returns CDR1 SGHRS and CDR2 YFSETQ. Here the CDR3 DNA reads TGCGCCAGCAGCCGGGGGACGGGCACTGAAGCTTTCTTT. Translating gives CASSRGTGTEAFF.

V gene TRBV7-3 combines with J gene TRBJ2-7; 11 bases fit TRBD1. V trimming: 5 bases; J trimming: 4 bases; junction bases outside the gene matches: 1. This CDR3 spans 13 amino acids. The germline CDR1 and CDR2 sequences are SGHTA and FQGTGA. In DNA form, the CDR3 reads TGTGCCAGCAGCCGGGACAGGGGGTACGAGCAGTACTTC. This encodes CASSRDRGYEQYF.

The chain joins TRBV29-1 to TRBJ2-7, with 7 bases fitting TRBD1. The ends lost 4 bases at V and 2 bases at J; junction bases unmatched: 5. In germline, CDR1 is SQVTM, CDR2 ANQGSEA. CDR3 length: 13 residues. The CDR3 nucleotides read TGCAGCGTTGGAGGGGGCCCGACCTACGAGCAGTACTTC. Protein product: CSVGGGPTYEQYF.

This clone was found once. The chain is built from TRBV29-1 and TRBJ2-1; D possibly corresponds to TRBD2 (6 bases). This CDR3 is 13 amino acids long. Germline V gives CDR1 SQVTM, CDR2 ANQGSEA. Trimming stripped 7 bases from V and 3 bases from J, with 13 bases between. Written as DNA, the CDR3 is TGCAGCGCTGAGCGCGGGAACTACAATGAGCAGTTCTTC. This translates into CSAERGNYNEQFF.

In regard to this clone: Compared with germline, one end of the junction differs, possibly owing to a read error. The rearrangement links TRBV24-1 to TRBJ1-4; 9 bases agree with TRBD1. Germline lookup yields CDR1 KGHDR and CDR2 SFDVKD. This CDR3 contains 13 residues. The CDR3 sequence is CATSDWGWTGVLF. DNA for the CDR3: TGTGCCACCAGTGATTGGGGCTGGACAGGGGTCCTCTTT.

The rearrangement joins TRBV4-1 to TRBJ2-1; 10 nucleotides match TRBD2. The CDR3 covers 14 residues. The germline gives CDR1 MGHRA, CDR2 YSYEKL. Trimming removed 1 base from V and 6 bases from J; junction bases left unmatched: 0. The CDR3 loop is CASSQGLAGNEQFF. The CDR3 nucleotides are TGCGCCAGCAGCCAAGGACTAGCGGGCAATGAGCAGTTCTTC.

This clone came up once. The V gene is TRBV18, the J gene TRBJ1-6; TRBD1 matches 10 bases. In germline, CDR1 is KGHSH, CDR2 LQKENI. This CDR3 is 16 amino acids long. Unmatched junction bases numbered 5, after V lost 0 bases and J lost 9 bases. The CDR3 nucleotides read TGTGCCAGCTCACCACCGGAAGACAGGGGGCGTTCACCCCTCCACTTT. Residues: CASSPPEDRGRSPLHF. Supplemented by reference TRBV18 and TRBJ1-6, the full variable domain reads NAGVMQNPRHLVRRRGQEARLRCSPMKGHSHVYWYRQLPEEGLKFMVYLQKENIIDESGMPKERFSAEFPKEGPSILRIQQVVRGDSAAYFCASSPPEDRGRSPLHFGNGTRLTVT.

This clone appeared a single time. The J gene is TRBJ1-2, the V gene TRBV7-2, with 9 bases matching TRBD1. Per germline, CDR1 SGHTA and CDR2 FQGNSA. The CDR3 covers 17 residues. The trim removed 2 bases at V and 2 bases at J, leaving 9 bases unmatched. The CDR3 DNA follows: TGTGCCAGCAGCTTAACGCGGGGACAGGGATCAAACTATGGCTACACCTTC. Its translation: CASSLTRGQGSNYGYTF.

The chain combines TRBV5-1 with TRBJ2-3; 10 bases are shared with TRBD2. The germline V gene encodes CDR1 SGHRS and CDR2 YFSETQ. CDR3 length: 14 amino acids. V was pared by 5 bases and J by 7 bases, with 7 bases of the junction left unmatched. Written as DNA, the CDR3 is TGCGCCAGCAGAGGGACTAGCGCCCGTAATACGCAGTATTTT. Translation: CASRGTSARNTQYF.

The chain combines TRBV7-3 with TRBJ2-2, with D possibly being TRBD2 (5 bases). V lost 2 bases and J lost 5, with 9 bases in between. The CDR3 sequence is 14 residues long. The germline V gene has CDR1 SGHTA and CDR2 FQGTGA. The CDR3 nucleotides are TGTGCCAGCAGCTTATATTCGGGGACCGGGGAGCTGTTTTTT. Protein sequence: CASSLYSGTGELFF.